This T cell receptor beta chain stems from a study of T cell repertoires in cytomegalovirus infection. Study-wide background: Use of recently identified HLA-C-restricted and well-studied HLA-B-restricted CMV epitopes was part of the study.

The germline CDR1 and CDR2 sequences are SEHNR and FQNEAQ (reference sequence). V was pared by 2 bases and J by 7 bases, with 14 bases between. CDR3 size: 15 residues. TCRdb reanalysed the reads using MiXCR and keeps one entry per CDR3 protein. The table shows some 590,000 distinct CDR3 sequences, with 35% to 50% occurring only once. Note on this clonotype: Its target is not known.

The TCR sequence derives from a human donor in good health (CMV status not recorded). Some clones in this sample may be carry-over from other donors' samples. This sample comprised cultured PBMCs, obtained from culture after CMV antigen stimulation. This sequence joins TRBV7-9 and TRBJ1-4; a weak D match, TRBD1 (5 bases). CDR3 amino acids: CASSLLGGTVEKLFF. CDR3 nucleotide sequence: TGTGCCAGCAGCTTACTTGGGGGAACAGTTGAAAAACTGTTTTTT. The full variable domain, with the rest looked up from reference TRBV7-9 and TRBJ1-4, is DTGVSQNPRHKITKRGQNVTFRCDPISEHNRLYWYRQTLGQGPEFLTYFQNEAQLEKSRLLSDRFSAERPKGSFSTLEIQRTEQGDSAMYLCASSLLGGTVEKLFFGSGTQLSVL.